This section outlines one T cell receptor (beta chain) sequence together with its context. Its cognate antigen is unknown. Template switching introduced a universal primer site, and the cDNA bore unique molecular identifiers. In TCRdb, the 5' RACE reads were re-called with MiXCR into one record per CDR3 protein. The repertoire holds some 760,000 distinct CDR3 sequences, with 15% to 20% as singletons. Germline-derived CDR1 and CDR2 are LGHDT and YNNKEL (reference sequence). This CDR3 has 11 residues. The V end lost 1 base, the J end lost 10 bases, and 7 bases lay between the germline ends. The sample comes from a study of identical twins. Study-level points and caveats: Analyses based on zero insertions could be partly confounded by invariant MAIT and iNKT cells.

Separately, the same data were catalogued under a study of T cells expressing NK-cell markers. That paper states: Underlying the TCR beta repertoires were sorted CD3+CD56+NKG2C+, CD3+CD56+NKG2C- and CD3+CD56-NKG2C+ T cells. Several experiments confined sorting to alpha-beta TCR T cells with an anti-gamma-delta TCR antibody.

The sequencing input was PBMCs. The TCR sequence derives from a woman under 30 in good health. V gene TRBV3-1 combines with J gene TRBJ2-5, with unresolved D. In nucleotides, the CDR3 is TGTGCCAGCAGCCAAGCGGTTGACCAGTACTTC. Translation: CASSQAVDQYF.